The rows below give T cell receptor beta chains drawn from one sample of a study of blood T cell repertoires in COVID-19. Repertoires were generated with immunoSEQ multiplex PCR, while TCRdb's copy carries only in-frame clones and drops some. The repertoire holds roughly 150,000 clones, around 80% seen once, with 15% to 20% in the top ten. Source material: peripheral blood. The receptors derive from a woman of 80 years or more with acute or convalescent COVID-19. CDR3s include the opening cysteine and the closing phenylalanine or tryptophan. The D gene is left open where the match is weak. The size field is filled for only some rows; it gives once, few, many or a size class.

13	TRBV27	.	TRBJ1-1	few	CASNPGVGTEAFF	TGTGCCAGCAACCCGGGGGTCGGCACTGAAGCTTTCTTT
17	TRBV19	.	TRBJ1-6	once	CASSPMGSGGWGSPLHF	TGTGCCAGTAGTCCCATGGGCTCCGGAGGCTGGGGTTCACCCCTCCACTTT
13	TRBV7-2	TRBD1	TRBJ2-2	.	CASSPTGAGELFF	TGTGCCAGCAGCCCGACAGGGGCCGGGGAGCTGTTTTTT
15	TRBV19	.	TRBJ2-3	.	CASRPLALAGDTQYF	TGTGCCAGTAGGCCTCTAGCTCTCGCTGGAGATACGCAGTATTTT
14	TRBV18	TRBD2	TRBJ2-3	once	CASSPSGNTDTQYF	TGTGCCAGCTCACCGAGCGGGAACACAGATACGCAGTATTTT
12	TRBV3-1/TRBV3-2	.	TRBJ2-4	few	CASSSSTAIQYF	TGTGCCAGCAGTAGTTCGACAGCAATTCAGTACTTC
13	TRBV11-2	.	TRBJ1-1	.	CASSLWRGTEAFF	TGTGCCAGCAGCCTATGGCGGGGCACTGAAGCTTTCTTT
13	TRBV5-1	.	TRBJ2-3	.	CASSPEGGRTQYF	TGCGCCAGCAGCCCCGAGGGTGGCAGGACTCAGTATTTT
15	TRBV6-5	.	TRBJ2-6	.	CASTRSISGANVLTF	TGTGCCAGCACGAGGTCCATCTCTGGGGCCAACGTCCTGACTTTC
16	TRBV5-1	TRBD1	TRBJ1-4	.	CASSAQPQGRQEKLFF	TGCGCCAGCAGCGCCCAGCCACAGGGGCGACAAGAAAAACTGTTTTTT
17	TRBV4-1	TRBD1	TRBJ2-7	.	CASSQASFGRGRNEQYF	TGCGCCAGCAGCCAAGCTTCCTTCGGCAGGGGGCGGAACGAGCAGTACTTC
16	TRBV19	.	TRBJ2-6	.	CASNHRATSGANVLTF	TGTGCCAGTAACCACAGGGCCACCTCTGGGGCCAACGTCCTGACTTTC
14	TRBV4-3	TRBD1	TRBJ1-2	.	CASSPDRGPYGYTF	TGCGCCAGCAGTCCGGACAGGGGGCCGTATGGCTACACCTTC
13	TRBV10-3	TRBD1	TRBJ2-3	.	CAIQGESTDTQYF	TGTGCCATACAGGGGGAGAGCACAGATACGCAGTATTTT
14	TRBV5-1	.	TRBJ1-4	.	CASSMTGTYGKLFF	TGCGCCAGCAGCATGACAGGAACATATGGAAAACTGTTTTTT
17	TRBV7-6	TRBD2	TRBJ2-1	.	CASSLEFLAGVHNEQFF	TGTGCCAGCAGCTTAGAGTTTCTAGCGGGGGTGCACAATGAGCAGTTCTTC
15	TRBV5-6	.	TRBJ2-1	.	CASSFGISFYNEQFF	TGTGCCAGCAGCTTCGGGATTAGCTTTTACAATGAGCAGTTCTTC
16	TRBV7-6	.	TRBJ1-4	.	CASSATVDRQYEKLFF	TGTGCCAGCAGCGCGACCGTGGACAGACAGTATGAAAAACTGTTTTTT
19	TRBV27	.	TRBJ2-1	.	CASSLTGVSLRGTYNEQFF	TGTGCCAGCAGTTTAACGGGAGTATCGTTGCGGGGAACCTACAATGAGCAGTTCTTC
15	TRBV2	TRBD1	TRBJ2-5	.	CASSRRTGGGETQYF	TGTGCCAGCAGTCGCAGGACAGGGGGCGGGGAGACCCAGTACTTC
14	TRBV7-6	.	TRBJ2-7	.	CASSLGQHINEQYF	TGTGCCAGCAGCTTAGGACAGCATATCAACGAGCAGTACTTC
15	TRBV10-3	TRBD1	TRBJ1-4	.	CAISKTGAVNEKLFF	TGTGCCATCAGTAAGACAGGGGCCGTTAATGAAAAGCTGTTTTTT
16	TRBV4-2	TRBD1	TRBJ2-1	once	CASSKTTTGSYNEQFF	TGTGCCAGCAGCAAAACCACGACAGGGAGCTACAATGAGCAGTTCTTC